One sample yielded the 2 T cell receptor beta chains listed below, sequenced in a study of T cell responses to AZD1222 COVID-19 vaccine. Clones were sequenced by immunoSEQ multiplex PCR, and TCRdb holds only the in-frame ones, with some missing. This table holds 95,000 to 150,000 clones, 85% to 90% found once. Material: peripheral blood, obtained on day 0 of AZD1222 vaccination. All receptors derive from an adult in good health.

The chain couples TRBV28 to TRBJ1-3; no firm D call. The CDR3 is 17 residues long. Looked up from germline, CDR1 is MDHEN and CDR2 is SYDVKM. Trimming removed 2 bases from V and 0 bases from J, with 14 bases in between. The CDR3 spells CASSLTPRMDSGNTIYF. In DNA form, the CDR3 reads TGTGCCAGCAGTTTAACCCCCAGGATGGACTCTGGAAACACCATATATTTT.

V gene TRBV30 combines with J gene TRBJ2-1; weak D call: TRBD1 (5 bases). V lost 0 bases, J lost 8 bases, and 11 bases lay in between. The V gene's germline CDR1 is GTSNPN and CDR2 SVGIG (reference sequence). The CDR3 has 13 amino acids. This CDR3 is CAWSVGQGDEQFF. The CDR3, as DNA: TGTGCCTGGAGTGTAGGCCAGGGCGATGAGCAGTTCTTC. The complete variable domain, with remaining parts taken from reference TRBV30 and TRBJ2-1, reads SQTIHQWPATLVQPVGSPLSLECTVEGTSNPNLYWYRQAAGRGLQLLFYSVGIGQISSEVPQNLSASRPQDRQFILSSKKLLLSDSGFYLCAWSVGQGDEQFFGPGTRLTVL.